Listed below are T cell receptor beta chains from one sample, sequenced in a study of control samples from healthy donors and cancer patients. Assay: immunoSEQ multiplex PCR; the TCRdb copy retains only in-frame clones and omits some. Of approximately 70,000 clones in the sample, over 80% are singletons; the top ten hold more than 15%. Input material: blood. The receptors were sampled from a man in his 60s in good health. Each CDR3 is given with its conserved first and last residue. The order of the fields is D gene, J gene, V gene, clone size, CDR3 protein, CDR3 DNA. D genes are given only for firm matches. Size is stated for part of the rows, as once, few or many counts, or as a class when the clone is expanded.

D: TRBD1; J: TRBJ2-1; V: TRBV7-9; size: NA; CDR3: CASSWGQGFDEQFF; DNA: TGTGCCAGCAGCTGGGGACAGGGATTCGATGAGCAGTTCTTC
D: NA; J: TRBJ1-1; V: TRBV30; size: NA; CDR3: CAWSGAGMMNTEAFF; DNA: TGTGCCTGGAGTGGAGCAGGGATGATGAACACTGAAGCTTTCTTT
D: TRBD1; J: TRBJ2-3; V: TRBV19; size: NA; CDR3: CASSIRRGGQDTQYF; DNA: TGTGCCAGTAGTATACGGCGAGGGGGCCAAGATACGCAGTATTTT
D: NA; J: TRBJ1-6; V: TRBV7-2; size: NA; CDR3: CASPNLDSGSSPLHF; DNA: TGTGCCAGCCCCAATCTAGACTCCGGTAGTTCACCCCTCCACTTT
D: NA; J: TRBJ2-3; V: TRBV5-4; size: NA; CDR3: CASSLKAGTDTQYF; DNA: TGTGCCAGCAGCTTGAAGGCAGGGACAGATACGCAGTATTTT
D: NA; J: TRBJ2-7; V: TRBV5-6; size: NA; CDR3: CASSSTFITGTVSYEQYF; DNA: TGTGCCAGCAGCTCCACCTTTATCACAGGAACCGTCTCCTACGAGCAGTACTTC
D: TRBD2; J: TRBJ2-1; V: TRBV28; size: NA; CDR3: CASSLSTSGRKFF; DNA: TGTGCCAGCAGTTTATCAACTAGCGGGAGAAAGTTCTTC
D: TRBD2; J: TRBJ2-3; V: TRBV24-1; size: NA; CDR3: CATSGRPGLAADTQYF; DNA: TGTGCCACCAGTGGCAGGCCGGGACTAGCGGCAGATACGCAGTATTTT
D: NA; J: TRBJ2-2; V: TRBV28; size: NA; CDR3: CASSWGSNTGELFF; DNA: TGTGCCAGCAGTTGGGGGTCGAACACCGGGGAGCTGTTTTTT
D: NA; J: TRBJ1-5; V: TRBV28; size: NA; CDR3: CASSPTWGGNQPQHF; DNA: TGTGCCAGCAGCCCTACCTGGGGCGGCAATCAGCCCCAGCATTTT
D: NA; J: TRBJ2-1; V: TRBV7-2; size: NA; CDR3: CASSPAVLSYNEQFF; DNA: TGTGCCAGCAGCCCAGCGGTCCTCTCCTACAATGAGCAGTTCTTC
D: NA; J: TRBJ2-7; V: TRBV5-1; size: NA; CDR3: CASSLDGGYEQYF; DNA: TGCGCCAGCAGCTTGGACGGCGGCTACGAGCAGTACTTC
D: NA; J: TRBJ2-3; V: TRBV29-1; size: NA; CDR3: CSVVSARTDTQYF; DNA: TGCAGCGTTGTTAGCGCCCGCACAGATACGCAGTATTTT
D: TRBD1; J: TRBJ1-5; V: TRBV24-1; size: NA; CDR3: CATRDRDSQPQHF; DNA: TGTGCCACCAGGGACAGGGACAGTCAGCCCCAGCATTTT
D: NA; J: TRBJ1-1; V: TRBV7-2; size: once; CDR3: CASSHRVMTEAFF; DNA: TGTGCCAGCAGCCACAGGGTAATGACTGAAGCTTTCTTT
D: NA; J: TRBJ1-6; V: TRBV27; size: NA; CDR3: CASSLNNSPLHF; DNA: TGTGCCAGCAGTCTCAATAATTCACCCCTCCACTTT
D: NA; J: TRBJ2-7; V: TRBV7-2; size: NA; CDR3: CASSLFRRYEQYF; DNA: TGTGCCAGCAGCTTATTTCGTCGCTACGAGCAGTACTTC
D: NA; J: TRBJ2-7; V: TRBV30; size: NA; CDR3: CAWTLESRYEQYF; DNA: TGTGCCTGGACACTGGAAAGTCGGTACGAGCAGTACTTC
D: TRBD1; J: TRBJ2-4; V: TRBV29-1; size: NA; CDR3: CSAGTGGGKNIQYF; DNA: TGCAGCGCAGGGACAGGGGGCGGCAAAAACATTCAGTACTTC
D: NA; J: TRBJ1-2; V: TRBV7-9; size: few; CDR3: CASSLADSGYTF; DNA: TGTGCCAGCAGCTTAGCGGATTCCGGCTACACCTTC
D: NA; J: TRBJ1-4; V: TRBV4-3; size: NA; CDR3: CASRSDRSSNEKLFF; DNA: TGCGCCAGCAGGTCCGACAGATCCTCTAATGAAAAACTGTTTTTT
D: NA; J: TRBJ2-1; V: TRBV7-2; size: few; CDR3: CASSFWKGRSSRYNEQFF; DNA: TGTGCCAGCAGCTTCTGGAAAGGGAGGTCTAGCAGATACAATGAGCAGTTCTTC
D: NA; J: TRBJ2-5; V: TRBV3-1/TRBV3-2; size: NA; CDR3: CAQGRETQYF; DNA: TGTGCGCAGGGTCGGGAGACCCAGTACTTC
D: NA; J: TRBJ1-1; V: TRBV18; size: NA; CDR3: CASSPQGNTEAFF; DNA: TGTGCCAGCTCACCACAGGGAAACACTGAAGCTTTCTTT
D: NA; J: TRBJ2-5; V: TRBV3-1/TRBV3-2; size: NA; CDR3: CASTGGKTQYF; DNA: TGTGCCAGCACGGGCGGGAAGACCCAGTACTTC